A single TCR beta chain is shown here with its context. In the authors' methods: Reference gene primer amplification yielded estimated nucleated cell counts. Assay: immunoSEQ multiplex PCR; the TCRdb copy retains only in-frame clones and omits some. From that table come the V and J calls and clone size; the DNA was used to work out D and trimming. Of 170,000 or so clones listed, more than 80% are singletons. The CDR3 runs to 14 residues. Trimming removed 3 bases from V and 1 base from J, with 9 bases in between. The V gene's germline CDR1 is MNHEY and CDR2 SVGEGT. The sample belongs to a study of blood T cell repertoires in COVID-19. Background on the study: Sample material is recorded as cDNA or gDNA derived from T cells, B-cell-depleted T cells, or PBMCs.

The study drew participants aged about 18 to 95 years from approximately 25 US areas. Participants' own reports of clinical history determined their cohort assignment. The chain joins TRBV6-2 or TRBV6-3 to TRBJ1-2, with no clear D. The receptor was derived from a man in his forties who had recovered from COVID-19. Input material: PBMCs or T cells enriched from blood (not recorded which). The CDR3 region is CASSYGSSNYGYTF. For the CDR3, the DNA is TGTGCCAGCAGTTATGGTAGCAGTAACTATGGCTACACCTTC.